These T cell receptor beta chains were read from a single sample in a study of naive and memory T cell subsets. TCRdb called the UMI-ligation and nested PCR reads again in MiXCR, with one record for every CDR3 protein. The sample shows about 100,000 distinct CDR3 sequences, roughly 15% of them seen only once. The specimen sequenced was naive CD8+ T cells from blood. These receptor sequences come from a human donor in good health. Both conserved end residues are part of each CDR3. A D gene is named only where the DNA matches it firmly. Size tells how often a clone was seen (once, few, many) or the class of an expanded clone, and some rows leave it out.

d_gene	abundance	v_gene	j_gene	CDR3aa	CDR3nt
TRBD2	few	TRBV30	TRBJ2-7	CAWHGLAGTHEQYF	TGTGCCTGGCACGGACTAGCGGGTACCCACGAGCAGTACTTC
NA	few	TRBV10-3	TRBJ1-2	CAISESGGERNYGYTF	TGTGCCATCAGTGAGTCGGGCGGGGAACGAAACTATGGCTACACCTTC
TRBD2	NA	TRBV7-2	TRBJ2-3	CASSLIAGGLGDTQYF	TGTGCCAGCAGCCTAATAGCGGGAGGGCTGGGAGATACGCAGTATTTT
TRBD1	few	TRBV12-3/TRBV12-4	TRBJ1-2	CASSGYDRGDYGYTF	TGTGCCAGCAGTGGATATGACAGGGGTGACTATGGCTACACCTTC
TRBD1	many	TRBV12-3/TRBV12-4	TRBJ2-3	CASSFGGRRDRGHADTQYF	TGTGCCAGCAGTTTTGGTGGACGAAGGGACAGGGGGCATGCAGATACGCAGTATTTT
NA	NA	TRBV13	TRBJ1-6	CASSLLLEGSPLHF	TGTGCCAGCAGCTTATTATTGGAGGGATCACCCCTCCACTTT
TRBD1	NA	TRBV12-3/TRBV12-4	TRBJ2-7	CASEEKLVTGVYEQYF	TGTGCCAGCGAGGAGAAGTTGGTGACAGGGGTATACGAGCAGTACTTC
NA	NA	TRBV20-1	TRBJ2-1	CSARPMGYNEQFF	TGCAGTGCCAGACCGATGGGTTACAATGAGCAGTTCTTC
NA	NA	TRBV7-3	TRBJ2-3	CASRQAGTDTQYF	TGTGCCAGCAGGCAAGCGGGCACAGATACGCAGTATTTT
NA	few	TRBV5-4	TRBJ2-1	CASSLAGSRIYNEQFF	TGTGCCAGCAGCTTGGCAGGATCTAGAATCTACAATGAGCAGTTCTTC
NA	NA	TRBV2	TRBJ2-1	CASSEAYEQFF	TGTGCCAGCAGTGAAGCCTATGAGCAGTTCTTC
NA	few	TRBV6-2/TRBV6-3	TRBJ1-2	CASSYVRGLQIYGYTF	TGTGCCAGCAGTTACGTCCGCGGACTTCAGATCTATGGCTACACCTTC
TRBD1	few	TRBV7-2	TRBJ1-4	CASSPRGLVEKLFF	TGTGCCAGCAGTCCCAGGGGGCTTGTTGAAAAACTGTTTTTT
TRBD1	many	TRBV29-1	TRBJ1-5	CSAGTGGSNQPQHF	TGCAGCGCCGGGACAGGGGGTAGCAATCAGCCCCAGCATTTT
NA	NA	TRBV30	TRBJ2-7	CAWSYTGKYEQYF	TGTGCCTGGAGTTATACGGGGAAATACGAGCAGTACTTC
NA	many	TRBV12-3/TRBV12-4	TRBJ2-7	CASSFDGVYEQYF	TGTGCCAGCAGTTTTGATGGGGTCTACGAGCAGTACTTC
TRBD1	few	TRBV27	TRBJ2-1	CASSMTGNNEQFF	TGTGCCAGCAGCATGACAGGGAACAATGAGCAGTTCTTC
NA	many	TRBV12-3/TRBV12-4	TRBJ2-3	CASRPFLDTQYF	TGTGCCAGCAGACCCTTCCTAGATACGCAGTATTTT
TRBD1	few	TRBV4-3	TRBJ1-1	CASSQGRDRELNTEAFF	TGCGCCAGCAGCCAAGGCCGCGACAGGGAGTTGAACACTGAAGCTTTCTTT
TRBD1	NA	TRBV4-3	TRBJ2-1	CASSAYKQGAGEQFF	TGCGCCAGCAGCGCGTACAAGCAGGGGGCGGGTGAGCAGTTCTTC
NA	few	TRBV20-1	TRBJ2-7	CSASTTRAESELLDIYEQYF	TGCAGTGCTAGTACGACCAGGGCAGAGTCCGAACTACTTGACATATACGAGCAGTACTTC
NA	few	TRBV2	TRBJ1-2	CASSDSVYGYTF	TGTGCCAGCAGTGATTCCGTTTATGGCTACACCTTC
TRBD1	NA	TRBV28	TRBJ1-6	CASSLGTGWSPLHF	TGTGCCAGCAGTTTAGGGACAGGGTGGTCACCCCTCCACTTT
TRBD1	NA	TRBV5-1	TRBJ2-1	CASSTTGGAGNEQFF	TGCGCCAGCAGCACGACAGGGGGCGCGGGCAATGAGCAGTTCTTC
NA	NA	TRBV12-3/TRBV12-4	TRBJ1-1	CASSSQGYPEAFF	TGTGCCAGCAGTTCGCAGGGGTACCCTGAAGCTTTCTTT
TRBD2	few	TRBV7-2	TRBJ2-3	CASSLTAGGTDTQYF	TGTGCCAGCAGCTTGACAGCGGGGGGCACAGATACGCAGTATTTT
TRBD1	few	TRBV28	TRBJ2-3	CASTNDRGPYTQYF	TGTGCCAGCACCAATGACAGGGGGCCATATACGCAGTATTTT
TRBD2	many	TRBV19	TRBJ2-7	CASSIDGLAGGNSYEQYF	TGTGCCAGTAGTATAGATGGGCTAGCGGGAGGGAACTCCTACGAGCAGTACTTC
NA	NA	TRBV12-3/TRBV12-4	TRBJ1-5	CASSLRPEPQHF	TGTGCCAGCAGTTTACGTCCTGAGCCCCAGCATTTT
NA	few	TRBV4-1	TRBJ1-5	CASSQHSGNQPQHF	TGCGCCAGCAGCCAGCACAGTGGCAATCAGCCCCAGCATTTT
NA	NA	TRBV18	TRBJ1-2	CASSPPTSDYGYTF	TGTGCCAGCTCACCACCTACTTCGGACTATGGCTACACCTTC
TRBD1	few	TRBV7-2	TRBJ2-3	CASSSIPGQGALEAPTDTQYF	TGTGCCAGCAGCTCCATCCCGGGACAGGGGGCGTTAGAGGCACCCACAGATACGCAGTATTTT
NA	NA	TRBV4-3	TRBJ2-1	CASSQEPPPPYNEQFF	TGCGCCAGCAGCCAAGAACCACCCCCACCCTACAATGAGCAGTTCTTC
NA	few	TRBV7-9	TRBJ2-3	CASSLPLEGGTDTQYF	TGTGCCAGCAGCTTGCCTCTGGAGGGTGGCACAGATACGCAGTATTTT
NA	many	TRBV13	TRBJ1-1	CASSQSPTAYTEAFF	TGTGCCAGCAGCCAAAGCCCGACAGCCTACACTGAAGCTTTCTTT
NA	NA	TRBV29-1	TRBJ2-7	CSVEDRVTSTYEQYF	TGCAGCGTTGAAGATCGGGTTACGTCAACCTACGAGCAGTACTTC
NA	many	TRBV7-9	TRBJ2-7	CASSASYEQYF	TGTGCCAGCAGCGCCAGCTACGAGCAGTACTTC
NA	few	TRBV12-3/TRBV12-4	TRBJ2-7	CASSPAGTVTYEQYF	TGTGCCAGCAGCCCTGCCGGGACGGTAACCTACGAGCAGTACTTC
NA	few	TRBV4-3	TRBJ2-3	CASSQESREGDTQYF	TGCGCCAGCAGCCAAGAATCCAGGGAAGGAGATACGCAGTATTTT
NA	few	TRBV4-3	TRBJ1-1	CASSQAKAREKGTEAFF	TGCGCCAGCAGCCAGGCTAAGGCCAGGGAGAAGGGCACTGAAGCTTTCTTT
NA	NA	TRBV12-3/TRBV12-4	TRBJ2-1	CASSLGLGEQFF	TGTGCCAGCAGTTTGGGGTTGGGGGAGCAGTTCTTC
TRBD2	NA	TRBV7-9	TRBJ2-3	CASSHGLAGLTDTQYF	TGTGCCAGCAGCCACGGACTAGCGGGGCTGACAGATACGCAGTATTTT
TRBD2	NA	TRBV5-4	TRBJ2-3	CASSLGLGNTDTQYF	TGTGCCAGCAGCCTAGGACTAGGCAACACAGATACGCAGTATTTT
NA	NA	TRBV12-3/TRBV12-4	TRBJ1-1	CASSEPPGLEAFF	TGTGCCAGCAGTGAGCCCCCAGGGCTCGAAGCTTTCTTT
TRBD2	few	TRBV5-4	TRBJ2-1	CASSFVAISGGSFSTGNEQFF	TGTGCCAGCAGCTTTGTGGCCATTAGCGGGGGGTCTTTTTCGACGGGGAATGAGCAGTTCTTC
TRBD1	NA	TRBV7-8	TRBJ1-2	CASSLSYLDRGNYGYTF	TGTGCCAGCAGCTTATCCTACCTGGACAGGGGGAACTATGGCTACACCTTC
NA	few	TRBV20-1	TRBJ1-6	CSASQGNSPLHF	TGCAGTGCTAGTCAGGGAAATTCACCCCTCCACTTT
NA	few	TRBV12-2	TRBJ1-2	CASRLVLGKFYGYTF	TGTGCAAGTCGCTTAGTCCTAGGAAAATTCTATGGCTACACCTTC
TRBD2	many	TRBV6-2/TRBV6-3	TRBJ2-5	CASSYPLREGQETQYF	TGTGCCAGCAGTTACCCCCTGCGGGAGGGCCAAGAGACCCAGTACTTC
NA	few	TRBV7-9	TRBJ2-1	CASSLAETGEYNEQFF	TGTGCCAGCAGCTTAGCGGAAACGGGAGAGTACAATGAGCAGTTCTTC
NA	NA	TRBV24-1	TRBJ2-1	CATSDKRQNPYNEQFF	TGTGCCACCAGTGATAAACGACAGAACCCATACAATGAGCAGTTCTTC
NA	NA	TRBV9	TRBJ1-1	CASSPPLMGYRTEAFF	TGTGCCAGCAGCCCCCCCTTAATGGGGTATCGCACTGAAGCTTTCTTT
NA	few	TRBV4-2	TRBJ2-5	CASSLPGREELGQETQYF	TGTGCCAGCAGCCTTCCCGGCAGGGAGGAACTAGGCCAAGAGACCCAGTACTTC
TRBD1	many	TRBV29-1	TRBJ1-1	CSVTKGGPEAFF	TGCAGCGTGACAAAAGGGGGCCCAGAAGCTTTCTTT
NA	few	TRBV12-3/TRBV12-4	TRBJ2-7	CASSFSGAHEQYF	TGTGCCAGCAGTTTTTCGGGAGCCCACGAGCAGTACTTC